The 25 T cell receptor beta chains presented below share a single source sample, sequenced in a study of blood T cell repertoires in COVID-19. The repertoire was sequenced with immunoSEQ multiplex PCR; TCRdb's copy has only in-frame clones and lacks some. The sample has about 48,000 clones, 85% to 90% seen once; the top ten hold 5.5% to 7%. Sequencing was performed on peripheral blood. These receptors came from a woman in her sixties or seventies with acute or convalescent COVID-19.

The genes are TRBV9 and TRBJ2-3; TRBD2 aligns across 8 bases. J lost 0 bases, V lost 4 bases, and 7 bases had no gene match. The CDR3 totals 16 residues. CDR1 is SGDLS, CDR2 YYNGEE, per germline. The CDR3 protein is CASSTTGGGSTDTQYF. The CDR3 DNA reads TGTGCCAGCAGCACTACCGGGGGGGGGAGCACAGATACGCAGTATTTT.

The gene calls are TRBV10-3 and TRBJ2-3; 8 bases map to TRBD1. V lost 6 bases and J lost 2; bases outside the gene matches: 7. CDR1 is ENHRY and CDR2 is SYGVKD in the germline V gene. The CDR3 loop spans 15 amino acids. The CDR3 sequence is CAISLGQGDTDTQYF. The CDR3 DNA reads TGTGCCATCAGCCTAGGACAGGGCGACACAGATACGCAGTATTTT.

In this sample, this clone turned up once. The rearrangement joins TRBV12-5 to TRBJ1-1; maybe TRBD1 (5 bases). Deletions cut 5 bases from V and 6 bases from J, with 13 bases between. Germline CDR1 reads LGHNT; CDR2 reads FRNRAP. The CDR3 runs to 13 residues. The CDR3 region has the DNA TGTGCTAGTGGTCTTGGGGCGTCCCCTGAAGCTTTCTTT. Protein product: CASGLGASPEAFF.

Details on this clone: Other DNA sequences in this sample translate to the same CDR3. This chain uses TRBV29-1 with TRBJ2-7; 7 bases match TRBD1. CDR1 is SQVTM and CDR2 is ANQGSEA in the germline V gene. There are 12 residues in the CDR3. J lost 3 bases, V lost 6 bases, and 5 bases had no gene match. For the CDR3, the DNA is TGCAGCGTCCGGACAGGCGGCTACGAGCAGTACTTC. Translation gives CSVRTGGYEQYF.

The rearrangement links TRBV7-8 to TRBJ1-5, with 7 bases fitting TRBD1. CDR1 SGHVS and CDR2 FQNEAQ come from the germline V gene. This CDR3 has 13 residues. J lost 4 bases, V lost 5 bases, and 2 bases had no gene match. CDR3 nucleotide sequence: TGTGCCAGCAGCCCAGGGGGGAATCAGCCCCAGCATTTT. This sequence encodes CASSPGGNQPQHF.

This clone appeared a single time. The chain has TRBV15 and TRBJ2-2; TRBD1 aligns across 8 bases. Germline assignment: CDR1 LNHNV and CDR2 YYDKDF (reference sequence). Trimming removed 5 bases from V and 5 bases from J; junction bases left unmatched: 1. The CDR3 is made up of 13 amino acids. The CDR3 region has the DNA TGTGCCACCAGCTGGGACAGGACCGGGGAGCTGTTTTTT. Its translation is CATSWDRTGELFF.

CDR3 sequence (DNA): TGTGCCAGCTCACCACTCGGACAGGGGGGAATATTAGCCAAAAACATTCAGTACTTC. Its protein is CASSPLGQGGILAKNIQYF. The V gene is TRBV18, the J gene TRBJ2-4, with 10 positions matching TRBD1. J lost 0 bases, V lost 1 base, and 9 bases had no gene match. The CDR3 loop spans 19 amino acids. Per germline, CDR1 KGHSH and CDR2 LQKENI.

CDR3 sequence (DNA): TGTGCCAGCAGCTTAGCGCGGGTGGCAGCGATATCCTACGAGCAGTACTTC. Its translation is CASSLARVAAISYEQYF. This chain uses TRBV7-8 with TRBJ2-7; possibly TRBD2 for D (5 bases). Trimming cost V 0 bases and J 1 base, with 16 bases left between them. CDR1 and CDR2 from the germline V gene are SGHVS and FQNEAQ. This CDR3 comprises 17 residues. Using reference TRBV7-8 and TRBJ2-7 for the parts outside the CDR3, the full variable domain is GAGVSQSPRYKVAKRGQDVALRCDPISGHVSLFWYQQALGQGPEFLTYFQNEAQLDKSGLPSDRFFAERPEGSVSTLKIQRTQQEDSAVYLCASSLARVAAISYEQYFGPGTRLTVT.

Only a few counts were recorded for this clone. J is TRBJ1-2 and V is TRBV19; the match to TRBD1 covers 7 bases. This CDR3 is 15 amino acids long. CDR1 is LNHDA, CDR2 SQIVND, per germline (reference sequence). V shed 7 bases and J 3 bases; nucleotides not matched to a gene: 11. Written as DNA, the CDR3 is TGTGCCAGTACAAAGAACGACAGGGAGGACTATGGCTACACCTTC. Amino acids: CASTKNDREDYGYTF.

The chain joins TRBV30 to TRBJ1-5; D is uncertain. This CDR3 has 13 amino acids. The germline V and J ends were trimmed by 2 bases and 3 bases, with 8 bases remaining between them. Germline CDR1 reads GTSNPN; CDR2 reads SVGIG (reference sequence). CDR3 loop: CAWSPGFNQPQHF. CDR3 sequence (DNA): TGTGCCTGGAGTCCGGGTTTCAATCAGCCCCAGCATTTT.

This chain joins TRBV29-1 and TRBJ1-5, with 8 bases identical to TRBD1. Per the germline V gene, CDR1 is SQVTM and CDR2 is ANQGSEA. The length of the CDR3 is 13 residues. J gave up 5 bases and V 6 bases, and 6 bases lay outside the gene matches. CDR3 sequence: CSVVGQGDQPQHF. CDR3 coding DNA: TGCAGCGTCGTTGGACAGGGCGATCAGCCCCAGCATTTT.

The chain has TRBV30 and TRBJ2-6, with a tentative D call TRBD1 (5 bases). V was clipped by 5 bases and J by 2 bases, with 22 bases between them. The V gene's germline CDR1 is GTSNPN and CDR2 SVGIG (reference sequence). This CDR3 contains 18 residues. CDR3 coding DNA: TGTGCCTGGGCCCAGGGTAGGGTGATCGGCGCTGGGGCCAACGTCCTGACTTTC. Translating gives CAWAQGRVIGAGANVLTF.

The chain links TRBV7-9 to TRBJ2-3, with D tentatively TRBD2 (7 bases). Germline assignment: CDR1 SEHNR and CDR2 FQNEAQ (reference sequence). The CDR3 spans 14 residues. Trimming took 5 bases from V and 8 from J, leaving 17 bases between them. CDR3 bases: TGTGCCAGCAGCCAAGGGGGGGAGATGGGTACGCAGTATTTT. Translated: CASSQGGEMGTQYF.

The chain recombines TRBV12-3 or TRBV12-4 with TRBJ2-1; the D is unclear. The CDR3 length is 13 residues. V lost 1 base, J lost 4 bases, and 5 bases lay in between. The CDR3 here is CASSLGAYNEQFF. CDR3 in DNA: TGTGCCAGCAGTTTAGGGGCTTACAATGAGCAGTTCTTC.

The chain's CDR3 is CASSLSGFTEAFF. In DNA form, the CDR3 reads TGTGCCAGCAGTTTGTCAGGTTTCACTGAAGCTTTCTTT. This chain links TRBV6-5 with TRBJ1-1; no firm D call. V was shortened by 4 bases and J by 4 bases, with 10 bases between the two germline ends. Germline CDR1 MNHEY, CDR2 SVGAGI. The CDR3 totals 13 residues.

The chain carries TRBV29-1 and TRBJ2-3; 7 positions match TRBD2. With 2 bases clipped from V and 2 bases from J, the junction kept 7 bases outside the gene matches. The CDR3 length is 15 residues. Germline V lookup: CDR1 SQVTM, CDR2 ANQGSEA. CDR3 in DNA: TGCAGCGTTGAACGGGTGGGAGGGGACACAGATACGCAGTATTTT. Translation: CSVERVGGDTDTQYF.

The chain employs TRBV30 and TRBJ1-4, with a weak D call TRBD1 (6 bases). CDR1 is GTSNPN and CDR2 is SVGIG in the germline V gene (reference sequence). V was shortened by 7 bases and J by 7 bases, with 25 bases between the two germline ends. CDR3 length: 16 residues. CDR3 protein: CALYGTKGSYGEKLFF. For the CDR3, the DNA is TGTGCCTTGTACGGGACAAAGGGTTCTTACGGTGAAAAACTGTTTTTT.

J is TRBJ2-5 and V is TRBV5-1; D may be TRBD1 (7 bases). Trimming took off 4 bases at V and 1 base at J, with 17 bases between the two ends. This CDR3 region has 16 residues. Per the germline V gene, CDR1 is SGHRS and CDR2 is YFSETQ. CDR3 loop: CASSPVTGRPQETQYF. CDR3 nucleotide sequence: TGCGCCAGCAGCCCGGTGACAGGGAGGCCCCAAGAGACCCAGTACTTC.

This chain uses TRBV7-3 with TRBJ1-1, with a weak D call TRBD1 (6 bases). V lost 5 bases, J lost 4 bases, and 17 bases lay in between. The CDR3 is 15 amino acids. Germline lookup yields CDR1 SGHTA and CDR2 FQGTGA. The DNA of the CDR3 is TGTGCCAGCAGCGCCCGGGGGGGGGCGAGCACTGAAGCTTTCTTT. Protein sequence: CASSARGGASTEAFF.

This chain links TRBV6-1 with TRBJ1-1, with D unresolved. The CDR3 is 13 amino acids. V was clipped by 1 base and J by 1 base, with 4 bases between them. Germline-derived CDR1 and CDR2 are MNHNS and SASEGT. This CDR3 reads CASSEVGNTEAFF. CDR3 DNA sequence: TGTGCCAGCAGTGAAGTCGGGAACACTGAAGCTTTCTTT.

The V call is TRBV6-2 or TRBV6-3, the J call TRBJ1-5; unclear D gene. This CDR3 is 12 amino acids long. V was trimmed by 2 bases and J by 6 bases, leaving 5 bases between them. Germline CDR1 and CDR2: MNHEY and SVGEGT. CDR3 coding DNA: TGTGCCAGCAGTTACAGGAGTCAGCCCCAGCATTTT. As protein: CASSYRSQPQHF.

This clone showed up just once. The rearrangement links TRBV19 to TRBJ1-2; 7 nucleotides line up with TRBD1. Trimming cost V 7 bases and J 6 bases; bases outside gene matches: 8. The germline V gene has CDR1 LNHDA and CDR2 SQIVND (reference sequence). CDR3 size: 13 residues. The CDR3 nucleotides are TGTGCCAGTAACCCACAGGGGAACAATGGCTACACCTTC. Protein: CASNPQGNNGYTF.

The chain uses TRBV9 and TRBJ1-6, with unresolved D. Germline V gene lookup returns CDR1 SGDLS and CDR2 YYNGEE. This CDR3 contains 14 residues. Trimming took 0 bases from V and 8 from J, leaving 9 bases between them. Written as DNA, the CDR3 is TGTGCCAGCAGCGTAGGTGGGGAGCATTCACCCCTCCACTTT. Encoded protein: CASSVGGEHSPLHF.

The CDR3 coding sequence is TGTGCCAGCAGCGCGGACAGAGCCTACGAGCAGTACTTC. Encoded protein: CASSADRAYEQYF. The chain links TRBV9 to TRBJ2-7; weak D call: TRBD1 (6 bases). The CDR3 loop spans 13 amino acids. Germline lookup yields CDR1 SGDLS and CDR2 YYNGEE. V was cut by 3 bases and J by 2 bases, with 9 bases left in between.

The CDR3 loop is CASSLDSFASRGYTF. The DNA of the CDR3 is TGTGCCAGCAGCTTGGACAGCTTCGCGTCACGGGGCTACACCTTC. The rearrangement uses TRBV7-9 and TRBJ1-2, with D possibly matching TRBD1 (6 bases). This CDR3 region has 15 residues. V was pared by 3 bases and J by 8 bases, with 19 bases between. Germline V gene lookup returns CDR1 SEHNR and CDR2 FQNEAQ (reference sequence).